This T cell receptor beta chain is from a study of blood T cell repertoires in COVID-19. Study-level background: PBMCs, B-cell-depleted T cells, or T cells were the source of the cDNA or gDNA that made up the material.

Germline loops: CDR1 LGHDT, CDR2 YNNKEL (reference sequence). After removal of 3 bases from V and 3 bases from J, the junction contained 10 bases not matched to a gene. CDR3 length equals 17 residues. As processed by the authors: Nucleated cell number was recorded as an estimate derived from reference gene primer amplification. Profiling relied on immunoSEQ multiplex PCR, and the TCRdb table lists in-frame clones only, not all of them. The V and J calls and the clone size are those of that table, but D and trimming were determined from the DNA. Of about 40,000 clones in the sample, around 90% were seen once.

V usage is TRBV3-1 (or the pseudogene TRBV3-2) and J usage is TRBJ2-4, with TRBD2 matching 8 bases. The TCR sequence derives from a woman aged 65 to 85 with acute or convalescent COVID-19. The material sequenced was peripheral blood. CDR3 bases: TGTGCCAGCAGCCACGGGGGGGGTATTACAGTCAAAAACATTCAGTACTTC. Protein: CASSHGGGITVKNIQYF.